The source of this T cell receptor (beta chain) is a study of shared clonotypes between healthy human individuals. Data came from immunoSEQ multiplex PCR; TCRdb stores just in-frame clones and leaves some out. Among over a million clones listed, 96% were seen once. The V and J ends lost 4 bases and 6 bases respectively, with 10 bases between them. This CDR3 region has 13 residues. The germline V gene has CDR1 SGHRS and CDR2 YFSETQ. CD4+ cell separation produced CD45RA+ naive and CD45RA-negative memory subsets. J is TRBJ2-2 and V is TRBV5-1; D remains ambiguous. The TCR originated in a young man in good health. Material for sequencing was naive CD4+ T cells sorted from blood. Specified subset: CD45RA+ positively selected. This CDR3 is CASSRDVAGELFF. CDR3 nucleotide sequence: TGCGCCAGCAGCCGAGACGTAGCCGGGGAGCTGTTTTTT.